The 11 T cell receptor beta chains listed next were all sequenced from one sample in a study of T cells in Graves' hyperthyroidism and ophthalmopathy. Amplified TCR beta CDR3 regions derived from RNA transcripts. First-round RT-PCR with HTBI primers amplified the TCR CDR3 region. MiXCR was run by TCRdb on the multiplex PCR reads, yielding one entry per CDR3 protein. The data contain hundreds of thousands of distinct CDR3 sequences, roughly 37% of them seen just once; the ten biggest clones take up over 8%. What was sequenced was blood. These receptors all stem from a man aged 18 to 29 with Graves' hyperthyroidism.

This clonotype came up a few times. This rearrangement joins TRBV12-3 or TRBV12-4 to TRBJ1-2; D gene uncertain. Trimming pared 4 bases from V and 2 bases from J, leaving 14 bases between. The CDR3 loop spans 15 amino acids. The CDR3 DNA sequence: TGTGCCAGCAGTTATACCGGGCAGATGAACTATGGCTACACCTTC. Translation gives CASSYTGQMNYGYTF.

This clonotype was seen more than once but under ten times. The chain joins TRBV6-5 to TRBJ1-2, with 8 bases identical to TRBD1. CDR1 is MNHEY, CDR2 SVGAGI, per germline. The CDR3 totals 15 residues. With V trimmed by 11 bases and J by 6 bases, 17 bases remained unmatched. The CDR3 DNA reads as TGTGCCTCCCAGGGGCGGGCAGGGGGCCTCAATGGCTACACCTTC. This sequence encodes CASQGRAGGLNGYTF.

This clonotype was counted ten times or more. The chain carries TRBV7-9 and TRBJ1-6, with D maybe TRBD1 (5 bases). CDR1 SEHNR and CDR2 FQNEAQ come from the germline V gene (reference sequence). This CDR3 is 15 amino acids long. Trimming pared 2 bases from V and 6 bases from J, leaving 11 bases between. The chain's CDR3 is CASSLTGQVNSPLHF. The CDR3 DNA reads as TGTGCCAGCAGCTTAACTGGACAAGTTAATTCACCCCTCCACTTT.

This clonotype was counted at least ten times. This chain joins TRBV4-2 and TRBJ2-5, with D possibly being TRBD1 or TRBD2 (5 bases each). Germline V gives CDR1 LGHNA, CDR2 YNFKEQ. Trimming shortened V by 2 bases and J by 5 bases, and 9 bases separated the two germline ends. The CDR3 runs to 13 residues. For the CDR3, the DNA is TGTGCCAGCAGCCAATCCAGGGAGGAGACCCAGTACTTC. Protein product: CASSQSREETQYF.

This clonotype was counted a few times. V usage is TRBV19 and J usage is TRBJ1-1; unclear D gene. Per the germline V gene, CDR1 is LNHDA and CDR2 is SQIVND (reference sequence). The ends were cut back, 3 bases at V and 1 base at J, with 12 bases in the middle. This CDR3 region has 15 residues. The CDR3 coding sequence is TGTGCCAGTAGTATCATGTCGGCTGCGAACACTGAAGCTTTCTTT. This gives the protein CASSIMSAANTEAFF.

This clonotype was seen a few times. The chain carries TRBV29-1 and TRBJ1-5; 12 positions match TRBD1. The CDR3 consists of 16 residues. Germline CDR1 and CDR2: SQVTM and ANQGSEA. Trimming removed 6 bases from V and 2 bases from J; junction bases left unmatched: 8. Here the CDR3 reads CSVLGQGAPGNQPQHF. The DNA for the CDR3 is TGCAGCGTGCTGGGACAGGGGGCGCCTGGCAATCAGCCCCAGCATTTT.

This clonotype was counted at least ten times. The CDR3 DNA reads as TGTGCCAGCAGCTTAGATTCGGCGTCTGGAAACACCATATATTTT. Amino acids: CASSLDSASGNTIYF. This chain connects TRBV7-2 to TRBJ1-3; D is unresolved. V shed 1 base and J shed 1 base, with 8 bases lying between them. The CDR3 is 15 residues long. CDR1 SGHTA and CDR2 FQGNSA come from the germline V gene. Combining the CDR3 with reference TRBV7-2 and TRBJ1-3 gives the whole variable domain GAGVSQSPSNKVTEKGKDVELRCDPISGHTALYWYRQSLGQGLEFLIYFQGNSAPDKSGLPSDRFSAERTGGSVSTLTIQRTQQEDSAVYLCASSLDSASGNTIYFGEGSWLTVV.

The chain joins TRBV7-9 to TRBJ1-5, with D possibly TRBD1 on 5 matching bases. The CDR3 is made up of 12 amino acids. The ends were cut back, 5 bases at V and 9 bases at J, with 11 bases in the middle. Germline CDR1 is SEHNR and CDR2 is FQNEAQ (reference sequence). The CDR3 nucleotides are TGTGCCAGCAGCAGGGGAGACCGGCCCCAGCATTTT. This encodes CASSRGDRPQHF.

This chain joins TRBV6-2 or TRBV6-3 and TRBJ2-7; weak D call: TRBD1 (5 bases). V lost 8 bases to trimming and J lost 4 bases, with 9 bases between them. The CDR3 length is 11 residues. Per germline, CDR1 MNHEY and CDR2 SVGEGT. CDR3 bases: TGTGCCAGCCTAGACAGTTACGAGCAGTACTTC. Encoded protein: CASLDSYEQYF.

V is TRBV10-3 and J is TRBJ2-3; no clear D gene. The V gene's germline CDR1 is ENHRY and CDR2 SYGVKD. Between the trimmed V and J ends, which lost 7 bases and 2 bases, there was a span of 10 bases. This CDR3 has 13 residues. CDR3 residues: CAINSGDTDTQYF. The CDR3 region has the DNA TGTGCCATCAATTCCGGAGACACAGATACGCAGTATTTT.

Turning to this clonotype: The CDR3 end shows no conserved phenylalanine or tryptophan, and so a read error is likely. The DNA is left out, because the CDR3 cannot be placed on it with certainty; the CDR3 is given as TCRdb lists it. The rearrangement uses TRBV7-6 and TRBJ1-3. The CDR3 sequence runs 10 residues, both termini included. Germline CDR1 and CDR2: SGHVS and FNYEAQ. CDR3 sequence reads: CASSLATTNT.